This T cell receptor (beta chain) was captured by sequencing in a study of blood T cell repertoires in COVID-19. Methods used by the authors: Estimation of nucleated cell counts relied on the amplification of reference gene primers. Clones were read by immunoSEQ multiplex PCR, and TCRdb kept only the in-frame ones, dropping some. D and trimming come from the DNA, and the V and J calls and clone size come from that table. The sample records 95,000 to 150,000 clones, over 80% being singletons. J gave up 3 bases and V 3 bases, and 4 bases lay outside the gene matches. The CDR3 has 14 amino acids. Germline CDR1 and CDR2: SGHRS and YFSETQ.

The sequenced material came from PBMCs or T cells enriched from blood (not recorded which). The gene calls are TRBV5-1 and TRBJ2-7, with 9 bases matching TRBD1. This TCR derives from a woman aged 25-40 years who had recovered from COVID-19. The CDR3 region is CASSWTGALYEQYF. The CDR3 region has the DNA TGCGCCAGCAGCTGGACAGGGGCCCTCTACGAGCAGTACTTC.